This TCR beta chain was observed in a study of CXCR3-negative and CXCR3-positive naive CD8 T cells. Libraries of TRB cDNA were made by 5' RACE and carried UMIs. TCRdb processed the 5' RACE reads again and assigns one entry to each CDR3 protein, with no DNA. The table for this sample gives some 64,000 distinct CDR3 sequences. From germline, CDR1 is SGHRS and CDR2 YFSETQ. The CDR3 extends over 15 amino acids. General study results and limits: Higher TRB CDR3 hydrophobicity marked CXCR3-positive naive cells relative to CXCR3-negative naive cells.

Comments on this clonotype: The antigen is undetermined.

The source material was naive CXCR3+ CD8+ T cells from blood. The subset was: CD45RO-CCR7+CD27+CD95- naive CD8+ T cells expressing CXCR3 (TNR3+). The V and J genes are TRBV5-1 and TRBJ2-2; the D call from TCRdb, TRBD2, cannot be confirmed without DNA. The receptor's source is a human donor in good health. Some clones in this sample may be carry-over from other donors' samples. CDR3 amino acids: CASSLEEVNTGELFF.